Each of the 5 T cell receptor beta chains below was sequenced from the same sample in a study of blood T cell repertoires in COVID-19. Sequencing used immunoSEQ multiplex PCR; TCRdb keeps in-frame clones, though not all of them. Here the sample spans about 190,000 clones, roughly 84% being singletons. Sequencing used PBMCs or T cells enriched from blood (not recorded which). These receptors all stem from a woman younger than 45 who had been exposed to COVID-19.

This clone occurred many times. The CDR3, as DNA: TGCGCCAGCAGCTTGGACACTAACTATGGCTACACCTTC. Its protein is CASSLDTNYGYTF. This chain links TRBV5-1 with TRBJ1-2; D uncertain. The CDR3 has 13 residues. Trimming shortened V by 0 bases and J by 0 bases, and 3 bases separated the two germline ends. CDR1 and CDR2 from the germline V gene are SGHRS and YFSETQ. The entire variable domain, with the rest obtained from reference TRBV5-1 and TRBJ1-2, is as follows: KAGVTQTPRYLIKTRGQQVTLSCSPISGHRSVSWYQQTPGQGLQFLFEYFSETQRNKGNFPGRFSGRQFSNSRSEMNVSTLELGDSALYLCASSLDTNYGYTFGSGTRLTVV.

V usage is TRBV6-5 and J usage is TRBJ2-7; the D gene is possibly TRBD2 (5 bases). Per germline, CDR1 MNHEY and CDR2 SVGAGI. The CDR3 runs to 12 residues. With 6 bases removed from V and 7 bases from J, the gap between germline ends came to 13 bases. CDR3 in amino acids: CASSETTGEQYF. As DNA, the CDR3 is TGTGCCAGCAGCGAGACGACGGGGGAGCAGTACTTC.

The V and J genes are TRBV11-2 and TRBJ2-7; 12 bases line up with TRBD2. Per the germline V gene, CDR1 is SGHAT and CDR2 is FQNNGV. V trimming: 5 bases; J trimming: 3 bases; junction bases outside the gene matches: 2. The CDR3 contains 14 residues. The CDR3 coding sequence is TGTGCCAGCAGCCGACTAGCGGGGGACTACGAGCAGTACTTC. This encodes CASSRLAGDYEQYF.

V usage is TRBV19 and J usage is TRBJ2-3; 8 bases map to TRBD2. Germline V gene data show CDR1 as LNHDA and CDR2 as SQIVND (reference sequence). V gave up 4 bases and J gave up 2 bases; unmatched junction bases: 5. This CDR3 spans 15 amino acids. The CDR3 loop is CASSTLAGITDTQYF. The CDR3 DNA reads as TGTGCCAGTAGTACGTTAGCGGGGATCACAGATACGCAGTATTTT.

The CDR3 DNA sequence: TGCGCCAGCAGCTTGGAGGGACTACTTGATACGCAGTATTTT. Its protein is CASSLEGLLDTQYF. The chain links TRBV5-1 to TRBJ2-3; 7 nucleotides match TRBD2. From germline, CDR1 is SGHRS and CDR2 YFSETQ. The CDR3 length is 14 residues. With 0 bases clipped from V and 6 bases from J, the junction kept 4 bases outside the gene matches.